The T cell receptor beta chain described here comes from a study of beta chain features in type 1 diabetes (dated by TCRdb to the late 2010s). As for the study more broadly: Mean age, gender distribution, total cell number and subset yield did not differ between patients and healthy donors. A total of roughly 100 million sorted cells were examined across all samples, and the number of cells per subset was strongly correlated with RNA yield. The study compared TCRB repertoires of sorted circulating CD4+ T cell subsets between recently diagnosed type 1 diabetes patients and matched healthy donors. Regulatory and stem cell-like memory subsets were isolated from only 8 patients and roughly 8 healthy donors, whereas naive and central memory subsets came from all 30 or so donors. The research as a whole found: PCR may preferentially amplify shorter templates, but because patient and control samples were amplified and corrected together, any resulting skew would affect both groups equally. Only small numbers of individuals were included in the HLA sub-analyses, which left unresolved whether HLA type had any influence on TCRB rearrangement. A moderate but significant shortening of TCRB CDR3 length was observed in type 1 diabetes patients in all four CD4+ subsets. Patients with type 1 diabetes made fewer insertions and deleted more nucleotides at VDJ recombination sites, implying thymic rearrangement abnormalities. Because cDNA was sequenced instead of genomic DNA, highly expressing activated cells could be over-represented, though the groups showed no difference in activation or CD3 levels. Naive, central memory and regulatory TCRB repertoires appeared more similar among patients than among healthy donors.

V is clipped by 1 base and J by 0 bases, and the sequence between their germline boundaries is 22 bases long. CDR1 and CDR2, per the germline V gene, are SGHVS and FQNEAQ. The CDR3 holds 20 amino acids from the cysteine to the phenylalanine. Only the CDR3 DNA stays, 60 bases, in frame from base 1. Regarding this clone: This clone's antigen is unknown. No base quality information exists; no much larger clone differs at one position.

From each donor, a single peripheral blood sample of around 120 mL on average was drawn into heparinised tubes. A BD FACSAria II and a panel including CD45RO, CCR7, CD25, CD127, CD95 and CD27 were used to sort naive, central memory, regulatory and stem cell-like memory CD4+ T cells. Every sorted population had a purity above 95%. PBMCs were separated immediately by Lymphoprep density gradient centrifugation and were stained directly, without being cultured. Samples were stained and sorted in pairs, with one healthy donor and one patient per experiment, so that batch effects were minimized. The High Capacity cDNA Reverse Transcription Kit was used to reverse transcribe all of the isolated RNA, meaning that expressed TCRB transcripts were what got sequenced. Deep immunoSEQ sequencing was performed on naive, central memory and regulatory T cell samples, with an average of around 3.4 million total reads per sample. Sorted cells were lysed in RLT buffer, and RNA was extracted using DNase-treated RNeasy Micro or Mini kits according to cell number. Each cell subset was processed on its own to prevent cross-contamination, while patient and healthy donor samples were processed together. Using the immunoSEQ multiplex PCR, TCRB sequences were amplified from cDNA into 87-bp fragments spanning the CDR3 region. The amplicons were sequenced using the Illumina HiSeq platform. The original pipeline was this. Synthetic template baselines were used to correct PCR bias computationally, reads within Hamming distance 2 were collapsed, and singletons that could not be merged were discarded. By aligning reads against IMGT, V, D and J genes, CDR3 length, and insertions or deletions at six rearrangement sites were assigned. Clonotype counts were normalized to sorted cell number within each subset before computing true diversity and Gini coefficients with the tcR R package. The overlap coefficient, calculated on TCRB nucleotide sequences, was used to measure repertoire sharing. Out-of-frame TCRB sequences from naive cells were analyzed as a proxy for the pre-selection repertoire. TCRdb carries this immuneACCESS record with in-frame sequences only. Its versions omit some clonotypes, under half of them owing to an unresolved V gene in the studies checked, with the rest unexplained. The V and J calls and clone size come from that table; D and trimming were worked out from the DNA. The sample table lists roughly 330,000 clones, 9.5% to 12% of them with a count of one. Jointly, the top ten make up 0.015% of the sample.

The sequence came from a woman aged 25 to 39 in good health. The sample comprised naive CD4+ T cells from blood. The meaning of the sample's cell subset or site label: true naive CD4+ T cells. The rearranged segments are TRBV7-8 and TRBJ2-1, with the D gene uncertain. The DNA is as follows: TGTGCCAGCAGCTTAGTACACCCGGCGAGATTACAGAGCTCCTACAATGAGCAGTTCTTC. Its protein is CASSLVHPARLQSSYNEQFF.